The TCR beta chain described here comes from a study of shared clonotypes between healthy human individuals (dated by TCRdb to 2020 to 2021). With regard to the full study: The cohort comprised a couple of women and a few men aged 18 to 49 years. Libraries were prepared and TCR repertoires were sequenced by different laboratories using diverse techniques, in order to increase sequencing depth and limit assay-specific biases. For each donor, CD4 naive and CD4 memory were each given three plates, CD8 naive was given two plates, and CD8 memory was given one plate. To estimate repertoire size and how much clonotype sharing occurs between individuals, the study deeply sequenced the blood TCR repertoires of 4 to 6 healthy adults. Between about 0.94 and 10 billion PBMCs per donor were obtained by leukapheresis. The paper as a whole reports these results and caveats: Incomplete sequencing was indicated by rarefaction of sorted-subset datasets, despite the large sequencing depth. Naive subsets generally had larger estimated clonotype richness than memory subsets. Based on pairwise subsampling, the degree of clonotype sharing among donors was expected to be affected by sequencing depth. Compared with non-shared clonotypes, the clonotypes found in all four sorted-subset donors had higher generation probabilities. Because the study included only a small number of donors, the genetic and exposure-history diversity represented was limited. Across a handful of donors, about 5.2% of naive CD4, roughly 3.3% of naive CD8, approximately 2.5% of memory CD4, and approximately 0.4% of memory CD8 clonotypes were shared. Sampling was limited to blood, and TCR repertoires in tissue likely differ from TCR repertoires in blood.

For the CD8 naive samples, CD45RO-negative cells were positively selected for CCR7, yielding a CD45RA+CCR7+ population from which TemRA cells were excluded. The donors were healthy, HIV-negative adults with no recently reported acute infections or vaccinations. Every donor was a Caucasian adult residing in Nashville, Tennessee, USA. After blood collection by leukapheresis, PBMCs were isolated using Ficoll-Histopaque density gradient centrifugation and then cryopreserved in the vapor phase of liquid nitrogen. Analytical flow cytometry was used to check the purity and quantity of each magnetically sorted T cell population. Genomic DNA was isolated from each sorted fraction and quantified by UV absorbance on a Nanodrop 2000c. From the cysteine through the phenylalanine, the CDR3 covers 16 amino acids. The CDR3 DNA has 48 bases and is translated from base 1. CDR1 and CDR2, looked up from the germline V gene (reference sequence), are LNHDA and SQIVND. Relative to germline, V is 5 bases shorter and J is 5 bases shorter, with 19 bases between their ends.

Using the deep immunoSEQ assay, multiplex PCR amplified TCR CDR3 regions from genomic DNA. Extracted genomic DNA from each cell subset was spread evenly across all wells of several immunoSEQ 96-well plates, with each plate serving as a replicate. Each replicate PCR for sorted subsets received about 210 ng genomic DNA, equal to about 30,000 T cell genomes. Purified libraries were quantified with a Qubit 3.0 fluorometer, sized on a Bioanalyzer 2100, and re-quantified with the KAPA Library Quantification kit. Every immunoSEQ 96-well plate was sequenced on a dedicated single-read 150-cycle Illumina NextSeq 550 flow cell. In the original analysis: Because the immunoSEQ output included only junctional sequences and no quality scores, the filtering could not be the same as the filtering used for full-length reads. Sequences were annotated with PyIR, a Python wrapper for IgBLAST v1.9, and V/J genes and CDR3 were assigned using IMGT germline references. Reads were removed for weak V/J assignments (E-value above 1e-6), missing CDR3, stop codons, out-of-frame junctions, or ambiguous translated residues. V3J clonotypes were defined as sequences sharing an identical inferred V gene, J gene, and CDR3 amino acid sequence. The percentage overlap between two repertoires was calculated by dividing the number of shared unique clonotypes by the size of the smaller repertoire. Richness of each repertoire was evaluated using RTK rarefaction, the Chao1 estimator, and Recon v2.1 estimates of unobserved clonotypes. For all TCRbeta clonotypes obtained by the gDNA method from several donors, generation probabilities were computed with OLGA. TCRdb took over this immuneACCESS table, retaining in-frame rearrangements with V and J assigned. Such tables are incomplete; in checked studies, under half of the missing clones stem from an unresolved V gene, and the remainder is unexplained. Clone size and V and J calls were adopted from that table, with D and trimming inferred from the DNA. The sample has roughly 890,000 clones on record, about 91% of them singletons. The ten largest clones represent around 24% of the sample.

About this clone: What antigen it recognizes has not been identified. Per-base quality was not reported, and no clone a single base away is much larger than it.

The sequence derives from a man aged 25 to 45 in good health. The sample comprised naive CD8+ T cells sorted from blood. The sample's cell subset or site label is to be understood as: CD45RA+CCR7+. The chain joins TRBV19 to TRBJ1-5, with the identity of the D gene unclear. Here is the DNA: TGTGCCAGTAGTGCCACCAGACGTGGACGACATCAGCCCCAGCATTTT. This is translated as CASSATRRGRHQPQHF.